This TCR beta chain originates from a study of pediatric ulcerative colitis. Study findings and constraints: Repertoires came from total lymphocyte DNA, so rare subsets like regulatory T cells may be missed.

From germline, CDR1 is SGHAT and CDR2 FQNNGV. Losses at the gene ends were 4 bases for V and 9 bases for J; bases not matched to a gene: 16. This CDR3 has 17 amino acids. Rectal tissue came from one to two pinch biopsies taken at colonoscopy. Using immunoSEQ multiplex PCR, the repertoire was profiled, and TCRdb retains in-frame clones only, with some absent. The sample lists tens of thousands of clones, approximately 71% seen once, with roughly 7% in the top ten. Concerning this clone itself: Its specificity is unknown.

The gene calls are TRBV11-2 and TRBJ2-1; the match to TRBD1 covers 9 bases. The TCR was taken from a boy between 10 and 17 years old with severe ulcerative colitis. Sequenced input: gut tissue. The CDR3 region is CASSSSLPGQGTGEQFF. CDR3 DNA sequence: TGTGCCAGCAGCTCTTCGCTTCCGGGACAGGGAACGGGTGAGCAGTTCTTC.